A single sample gave rise to the 8 T cell receptor beta chains below, sequenced in a study of regulatory dendritic cells for organ transplantation. Clones were sequenced by immunoSEQ multiplex PCR, and TCRdb holds only the in-frame ones, with some missing. The data hold 20,000 or so clones, with 70% to 90% observed a single time. No antigen has been assigned to these receptors. CFSE-labeled sorted T cells met regulatory or mature dendritic cells for roughly 5 days. The sequencing input was naive CD4+ T cells from blood cultured with regulatory dendritic cells. The subset: CD45RA+ naive T cells. The receptors were sampled from a human donor in good health.

The chain joins TRBV30 to TRBJ2-3; D gene uncertain. This CDR3 is built from 15 residues. CDR1 GTSNPN and CDR2 SVGIG come from the germline V gene (reference sequence). Deletions cut 5 bases from V and 5 bases from J, with 20 bases between. The CDR3 loop reads CAWSPKLSSGDTQYF. Here the CDR3 DNA reads TGTGCCTGGTCCCCAAAACTAAGCTCCGGAGATACGCAGTATTTT.

The rearrangement uses TRBV18 and TRBJ2-1, with 9 bases fitting TRBD2. This CDR3 has 15 amino acids. The germline V gene has CDR1 KGHSH and CDR2 LQKENI. Unmatched junction bases numbered 5, after V lost 3 bases and J lost 5 bases. The CDR3 DNA is TGTGCCAGCTCACCTATAGCGGGGGCGAACAATGAGCAGTTCTTC. Translation: CASSPIAGANNEQFF.

V and J are TRBV4-1 and TRBJ2-7; TRBD1 is a possible D gene (7 bases). The CDR3 contains 16 residues. The V gene's germline CDR1 is MGHRA and CDR2 YSYEKL. V was clipped by 4 bases and J by 3 bases, with 19 bases between them. CDR3 coding DNA: TGCGCCAGCAGCCGGTCTCAGGAGGGACAGCTCTACGAGCAGTACTTC. This gives the protein CASSRSQEGQLYEQYF.

The chain combines TRBV7-2 with TRBJ2-1, with TRBD2 identical over 8 bases. V lost 0 bases to trimming and J lost 7 bases; unmatched junction nucleotides: 5. The germline V gene has CDR1 SGHTA and CDR2 FQGNSA. The CDR3 covers 15 residues. The CDR3 loop is CASSLASGRANEQFF. The CDR3 DNA reads as TGTGCCAGCAGCTTAGCCAGCGGGAGAGCAAATGAGCAGTTCTTC. Combining the CDR3 with reference TRBV7-2 and TRBJ2-1 gives the whole variable domain GAGVSQSPSNKVTEKGKDVELRCDPISGHTALYWYRQSLGQGLEFLIYFQGNSAPDKSGLPSDRFSAERTGGSVSTLTIQRTQQEDSAVYLCASSLASGRANEQFFGPGTRLTVL.

The rearrangement links TRBV11-3 to TRBJ1-2; D perhaps matches TRBD1 (6 bases). The V gene's germline CDR1 is SGHNT and CDR2 YENEEA. Between the trimmed V and J ends, which lost 0 bases and 4 bases, there was a span of 6 bases. The CDR3 extends over 13 amino acids. CDR3 sequence reads: CASSLEGGYGYTF. The CDR3 DNA sequence: TGTGCCAGCAGCTTAGAAGGGGGCTATGGCTACACCTTC.

The chain couples TRBV5-4 to TRBJ1-2; D unresolved. Per germline, CDR1 SGHNT and CDR2 YYREEE (reference sequence). The CDR3 runs to 15 residues. The germline V and J ends were trimmed by 0 bases and 2 bases, with 11 bases remaining between them. The CDR3 region is CASSLDPDGNYGYTF. In DNA, the CDR3 is TGTGCCAGCAGCTTGGATCCCGACGGAAACTATGGCTACACCTTC.

The CDR3 nucleotides are TGTGCCAGCAGCTTGAGTGTAGGTGGTCGAGAAAAACTGTTTTTT. This gives the protein CASSLSVGGREKLFF. This chain uses TRBV7-9 with TRBJ1-4; D is unclear. The germline V gene has CDR1 SEHNR and CDR2 FQNEAQ (reference sequence). The CDR3 loop spans 15 amino acids. V lost 3 bases and J 8 bases, leaving 16 bases between the germline ends.

The chain uses TRBV18 and TRBJ1-2, with TRBD1 matching over 7 bases. This CDR3 spans 14 amino acids. Germline V gene sequence: CDR1 KGHSH, CDR2 LQKENI. V lost 2 bases and J lost 6; bases outside the gene matches: 6. The CDR3 sequence: CASSPLRQGDGYTF. CDR3 bases: TGTGCCAGCTCACCATTGAGGCAGGGGGATGGCTACACCTTC. The full variable domain, with the rest looked up from reference TRBV18 and TRBJ1-2, is NAGVMQNPRHLVRRRGQEARLRCSPMKGHSHVYWYRQLPEEGLKFMVYLQKENIIDESGMPKERFSAEFPKEGPSILRIQQVVRGDSAAYFCASSPLRQGDGYTFGSGTRLTVV.